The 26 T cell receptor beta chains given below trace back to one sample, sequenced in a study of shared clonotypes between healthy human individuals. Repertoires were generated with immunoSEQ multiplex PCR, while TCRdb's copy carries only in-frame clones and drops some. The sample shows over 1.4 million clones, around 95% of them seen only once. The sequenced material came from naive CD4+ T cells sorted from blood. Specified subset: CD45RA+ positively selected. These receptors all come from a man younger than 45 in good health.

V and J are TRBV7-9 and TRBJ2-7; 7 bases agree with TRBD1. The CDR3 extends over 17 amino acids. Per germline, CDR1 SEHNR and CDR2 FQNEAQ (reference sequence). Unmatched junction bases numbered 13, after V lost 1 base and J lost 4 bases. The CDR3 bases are TGTGCCAGCAGCTTAGGTAGGGGGCGCCCCTCTTTTTACGAGCAGTACTTC. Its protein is CASSLGRGRPSFYEQYF.

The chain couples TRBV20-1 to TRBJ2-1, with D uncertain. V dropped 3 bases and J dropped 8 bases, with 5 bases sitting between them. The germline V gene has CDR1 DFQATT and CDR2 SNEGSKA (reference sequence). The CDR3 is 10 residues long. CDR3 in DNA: TGCAGTGCTAGCGGCCATGAGCAGTTCTTC. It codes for CSASGHEQFF.

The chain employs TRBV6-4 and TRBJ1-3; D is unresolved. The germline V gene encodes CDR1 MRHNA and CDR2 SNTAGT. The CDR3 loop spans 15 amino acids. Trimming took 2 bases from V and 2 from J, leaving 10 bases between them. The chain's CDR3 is CASSDRGTAGNTIYF. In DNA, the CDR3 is TGTGCCAGCAGTGACCGCGGCACGGCTGGAAACACCATATATTTT.

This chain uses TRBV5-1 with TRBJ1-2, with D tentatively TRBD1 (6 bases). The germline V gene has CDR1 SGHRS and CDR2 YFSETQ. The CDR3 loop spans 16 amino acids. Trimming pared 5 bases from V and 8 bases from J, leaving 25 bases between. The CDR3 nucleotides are TGCGCCAGCAGGGTGGAGACCGGACAGTCCCCAGGGGGCTACACCTTC. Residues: CASRVETGQSPGGYTF.

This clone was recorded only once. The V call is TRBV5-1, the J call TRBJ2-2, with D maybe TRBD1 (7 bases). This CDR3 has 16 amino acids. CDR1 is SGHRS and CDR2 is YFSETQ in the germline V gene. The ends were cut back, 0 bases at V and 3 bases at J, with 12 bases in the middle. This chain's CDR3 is CASSLEGGGHTGELFF. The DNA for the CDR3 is TGCGCCAGCAGCTTGGAAGGAGGGGGCCACACCGGGGAGCTGTTTTTT.

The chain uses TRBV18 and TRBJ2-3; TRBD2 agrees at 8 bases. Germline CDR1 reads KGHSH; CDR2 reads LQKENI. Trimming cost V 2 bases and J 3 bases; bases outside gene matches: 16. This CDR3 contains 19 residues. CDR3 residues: CASSPFRRDSGKFTDTQYF. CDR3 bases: TGTGCCAGCTCACCATTCCGTCGTGATAGCGGGAAGTTTACAGATACGCAGTATTTT. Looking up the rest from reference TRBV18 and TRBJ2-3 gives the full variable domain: NAGVMQNPRHLVRRRGQEARLRCSPMKGHSHVYWYRQLPEEGLKFMVYLQKENIIDESGMPKERFSAEFPKEGPSILRIQQVVRGDSAAYFCASSPFRRDSGKFTDTQYFGPGTRLTVL.

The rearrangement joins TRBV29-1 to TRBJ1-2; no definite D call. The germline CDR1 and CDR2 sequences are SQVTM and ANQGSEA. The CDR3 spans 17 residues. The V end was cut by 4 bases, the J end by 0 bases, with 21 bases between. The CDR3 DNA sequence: TGCAGCGTTGTTCGCGCAGTGAACCCCCCAGCTAACTATGGCTACACCTTC. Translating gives CSVVRAVNPPANYGYTF.

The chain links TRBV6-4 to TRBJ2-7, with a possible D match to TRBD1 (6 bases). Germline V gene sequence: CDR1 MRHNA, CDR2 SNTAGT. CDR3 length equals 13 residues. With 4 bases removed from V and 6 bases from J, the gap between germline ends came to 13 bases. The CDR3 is CASSVHRDGEQYF. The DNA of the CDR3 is TGTGCCAGCAGTGTCCACAGGGACGGCGAGCAGTACTTC.

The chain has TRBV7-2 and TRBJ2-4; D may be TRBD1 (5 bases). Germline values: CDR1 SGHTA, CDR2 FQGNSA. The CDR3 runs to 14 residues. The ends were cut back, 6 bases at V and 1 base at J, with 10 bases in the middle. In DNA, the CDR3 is TGTGCCAGCAGATCCCCAGGGGCCAAAAACATTCAGTACTTC. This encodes CASRSPGAKNIQYF.

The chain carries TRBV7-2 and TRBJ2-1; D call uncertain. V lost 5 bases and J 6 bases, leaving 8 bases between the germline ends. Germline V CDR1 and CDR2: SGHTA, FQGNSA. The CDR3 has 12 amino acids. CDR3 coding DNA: TGTGCCAGCAGCCATGGACCCAATGAGCAGTTCTTC. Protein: CASSHGPNEQFF. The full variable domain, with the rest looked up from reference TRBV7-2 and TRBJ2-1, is GAGVSQSPSNKVTEKGKDVELRCDPISGHTALYWYRQSLGQGLEFLIYFQGNSAPDKSGLPSDRFSAERTGGSVSTLTIQRTQQEDSAVYLCASSHGPNEQFFGPGTRLTVL.

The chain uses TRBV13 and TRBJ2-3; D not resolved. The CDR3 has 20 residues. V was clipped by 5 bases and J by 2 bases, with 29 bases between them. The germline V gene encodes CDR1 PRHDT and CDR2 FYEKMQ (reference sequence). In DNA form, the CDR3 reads TGTGCCAGCAGCCCAAATTGGCTCTTCCTCGCCGCCGATACCACAGATACGCAGTATTTT. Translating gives CASSPNWLFLAADTTDTQYF.

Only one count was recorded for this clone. CDR3 protein: CASSPQRGYTEAFF. CDR3 nucleotide sequence: TGTGCCAGCAGTCCCCAGAGGGGATACACTGAAGCTTTCTTT. The rearrangement links TRBV28 to TRBJ1-1, with D possibly matching TRBD1 (5 bases). Trimming removed 5 bases at V and 3 bases at J, with 13 bases between. From germline, CDR1 is MDHEN and CDR2 SYDVKM. The CDR3 runs 14 residues.

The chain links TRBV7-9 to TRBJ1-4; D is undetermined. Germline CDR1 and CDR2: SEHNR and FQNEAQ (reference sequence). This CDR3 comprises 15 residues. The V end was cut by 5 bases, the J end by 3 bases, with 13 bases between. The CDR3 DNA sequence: TGTGCCAGCAGCCTCCGTGCTGGGGCTAATGAAAAACTGTTTTTT. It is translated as CASSLRAGANEKLFF.

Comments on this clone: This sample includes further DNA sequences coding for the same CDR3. DNA of the CDR3: TGTGCCAGCAGTTTATTAATGTACGAGCAGTACTTC. It codes for CASSLLMYEQYF. The rearrangement uses TRBV28 and TRBJ2-7; D gene uncertain. Germline CDR1 is MDHEN and CDR2 is SYDVKM. CDR3 length: 12 amino acids. V was pared by 1 base and J by 4 bases, with 5 bases between.

CDR3 loop: CASGLVPPTGLNTEAFF. As DNA, the CDR3 is TGTGCTAGTGGTTTGGTACCCCCCACAGGGCTGAACACTGAAGCTTTCTTT. V and J are TRBV12-5 and TRBJ1-1, with D perhaps TRBD1 (6 bases). V was shortened by 0 bases and J by 0 bases, with 14 bases between the two germline ends. Germline-derived CDR1 and CDR2 are LGHNT and FRNRAP. The CDR3 length is 17 residues.

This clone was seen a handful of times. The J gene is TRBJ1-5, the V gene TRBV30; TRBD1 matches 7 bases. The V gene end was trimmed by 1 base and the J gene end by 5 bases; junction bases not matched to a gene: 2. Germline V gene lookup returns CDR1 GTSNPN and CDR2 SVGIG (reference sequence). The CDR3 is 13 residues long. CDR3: CAWSDRGDQPQHF. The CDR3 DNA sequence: TGTGCCTGGAGTGACAGGGGAGATCAGCCCCAGCATTTT.

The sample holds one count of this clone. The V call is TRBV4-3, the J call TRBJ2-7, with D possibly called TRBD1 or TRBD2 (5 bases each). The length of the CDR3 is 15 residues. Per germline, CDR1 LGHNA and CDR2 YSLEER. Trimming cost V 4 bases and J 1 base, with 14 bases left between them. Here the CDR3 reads CASSRTVGDSYEQYF. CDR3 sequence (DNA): TGCGCCAGCAGCCGGACCGTGGGGGATTCCTACGAGCAGTACTTC.

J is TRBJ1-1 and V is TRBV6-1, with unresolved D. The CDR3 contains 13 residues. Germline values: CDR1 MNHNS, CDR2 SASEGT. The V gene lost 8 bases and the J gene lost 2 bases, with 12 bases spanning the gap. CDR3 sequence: CASCLGLNTEAFF. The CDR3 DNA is TGTGCCAGCTGTTTGGGATTAAACACTGAAGCTTTCTTT.

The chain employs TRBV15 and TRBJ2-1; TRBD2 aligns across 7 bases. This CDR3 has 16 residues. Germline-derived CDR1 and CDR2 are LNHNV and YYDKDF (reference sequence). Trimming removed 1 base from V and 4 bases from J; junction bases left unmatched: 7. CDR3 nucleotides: TGTGCCACCAGCAGAGGAGATCTAGCGGTTTACAATGAGCAGTTCTTC. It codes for CATSRGDLAVYNEQFF.

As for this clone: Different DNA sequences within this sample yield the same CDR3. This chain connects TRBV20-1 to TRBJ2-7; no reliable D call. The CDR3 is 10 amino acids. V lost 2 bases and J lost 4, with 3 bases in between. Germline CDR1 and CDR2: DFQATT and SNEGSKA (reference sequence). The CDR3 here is CSARSYEQYF. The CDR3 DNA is TGCAGTGCTAGATCATACGAGCAGTACTTC.

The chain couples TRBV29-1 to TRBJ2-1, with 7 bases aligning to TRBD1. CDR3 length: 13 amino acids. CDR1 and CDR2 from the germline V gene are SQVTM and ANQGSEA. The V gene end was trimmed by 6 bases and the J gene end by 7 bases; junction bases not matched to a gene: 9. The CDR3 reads CSVAGGLINEQFF. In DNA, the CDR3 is TGCAGCGTGGCAGGGGGATTAATTAATGAGCAGTTCTTC.

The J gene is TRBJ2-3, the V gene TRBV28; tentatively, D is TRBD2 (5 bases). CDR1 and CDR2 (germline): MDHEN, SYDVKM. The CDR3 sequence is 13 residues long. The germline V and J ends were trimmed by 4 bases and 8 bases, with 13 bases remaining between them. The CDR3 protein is CASSYGDRGTQYF. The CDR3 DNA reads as TGTGCCAGCAGTTATGGGGATCGGGGTACGCAGTATTTT.

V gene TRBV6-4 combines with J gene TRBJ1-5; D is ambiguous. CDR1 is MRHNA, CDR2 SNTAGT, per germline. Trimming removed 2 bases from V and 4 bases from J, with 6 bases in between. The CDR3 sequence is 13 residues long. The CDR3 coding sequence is TGTGCCAGCAGTGACAGCCTAAATCAGCCCCAGCATTTT. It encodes CASSDSLNQPQHF.

The CDR3, as DNA: TGCGCCAGCAGCCAGAAGACAGCTGACTCTGGAAACACCATATATTTT. Translating it yields CASSQKTADSGNTIYF. The rearrangement links TRBV4-1 to TRBJ1-3; weak D call: TRBD1 (5 bases). Germline loops: CDR1 MGHRA, CDR2 YSYEKL. The CDR3 sequence is 16 residues long. Trimming removed 3 bases at V and 0 bases at J, with 12 bases between.

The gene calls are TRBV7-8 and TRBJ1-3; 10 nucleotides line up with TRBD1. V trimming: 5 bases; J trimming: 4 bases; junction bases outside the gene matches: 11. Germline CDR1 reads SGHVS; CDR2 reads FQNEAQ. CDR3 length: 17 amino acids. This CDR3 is CASSPYRDRGPGNTIYF. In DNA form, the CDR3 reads TGTGCCAGCAGCCCCTACCGGGACAGGGGTCCCGGAAACACCATATATTTT.

CDR3 protein: CASSLEGAGGRETQYF. CDR3 DNA sequence: TGTGCCAGCAGCTTAGAAGGAGCGGGAGGACGAGAGACCCAGTACTTC. The chain uses TRBV11-3 and TRBJ2-5; TRBD2 matches at 9 bases. Germline V gene data show CDR1 as SGHNT and CDR2 as YENEEA. CDR3 length: 16 residues. J gave up 4 bases and V 0 bases, and 6 bases lay outside the gene matches.